The subject of this entry is one T cell receptor beta chain. Authors' processing steps: Amplifying reference gene primers gave estimates of nucleated cell counts. Some clones are missing from TCRdb's copy, which holds only in-frame ones; the method was immunoSEQ multiplex PCR. The DNA gave D and trimming, while V, J and clone size come from that table. The sample holds some 220,000 clones, about three quarters seen once. V lost 5 bases and J 4 bases, leaving 9 bases between the germline ends. The V gene's germline CDR1 is MNHEY and CDR2 SMNVEV (reference sequence). The CDR3 spans 13 residues. This sample is part of a study of blood T cell repertoires in COVID-19. Whole-study context: COVID-19 samples from acute and convalescent phases originated in the United States, Italy and Spain. The cDNA or gDNA used as material had been derived from T cells, B-cell-depleted T cells, or PBMCs.

This TCR derives from a woman in her 70s with acute or convalescent COVID-19. Input material: peripheral blood. This chain joins TRBV27 and TRBJ2-1; tentative D call: TRBD1 (5 bases). CDR3 DNA sequence: TGTGCCAGCAGTATGACAGCATACAATGAGCAGTTCTTC. Its protein product is CASSMTAYNEQFF.